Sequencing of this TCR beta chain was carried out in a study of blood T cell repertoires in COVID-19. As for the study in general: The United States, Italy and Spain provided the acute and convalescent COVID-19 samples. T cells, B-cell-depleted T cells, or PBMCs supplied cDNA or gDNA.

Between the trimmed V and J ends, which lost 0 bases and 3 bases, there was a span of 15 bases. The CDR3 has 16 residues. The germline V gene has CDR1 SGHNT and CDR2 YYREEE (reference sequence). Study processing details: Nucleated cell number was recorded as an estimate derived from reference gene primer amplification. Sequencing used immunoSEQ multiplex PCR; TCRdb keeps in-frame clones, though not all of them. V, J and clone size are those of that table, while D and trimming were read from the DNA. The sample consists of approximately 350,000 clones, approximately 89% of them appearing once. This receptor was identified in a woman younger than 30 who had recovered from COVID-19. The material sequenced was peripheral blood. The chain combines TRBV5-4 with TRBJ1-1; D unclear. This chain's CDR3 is CASSLGDRGTDTEAFF. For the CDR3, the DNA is TGTGCCAGCAGCTTGGGGGATCGGGGAACCGACACTGAAGCTTTCTTT.